The text below deals with one T cell receptor (beta chain). Germline is not matched at one junction end, which may reflect a read error. CDR1 MGHDK and CDR2 SYGVNS come from the germline V gene. The CDR3 length is 13 residues. This specimen belongs to a study of T-cell reconstitution after alpha-beta-depleted transplantation in children. For TCRbeta, the library was prepared with unique molecular identifiers. Via MiXCR, TCRdb re-called the PCR reads, giving one row per CDR3 protein. Of just under 550,000 distinct CDR3 sequences in the sample, about a sixth were seen once. Sample: PBMCs from the stem cell graft donor, taken from the stem cell graft. This receptor was taken from a human donor who donated a stem cell graft to a child with acute lymphoblastic leukemia. The rearrangement joins TRBV25-1 to TRBJ2-2; D may correspond to TRBD1 or TRBD2 (5 bases each). The CDR3 sequence: CASRHRGTGELFF. CDR3 sequence (DNA): TGTGCCAGCAGGCATAGGGGTACCGGGGAGCTGTTTTTC.